The 16 T cell receptor beta chains presented below share a single source sample, sequenced in a study of CD8+ T cells in alopecia areata. Sequencing relied on a cDNA template that was reverse transcribed from extracted RNA. Clones were sequenced by immunoSEQ multiplex PCR, and TCRdb holds only the in-frame ones, with some missing. The sample includes 150,000 to 200,000 clones, 40% to 55% of them seen just once. The sample's treatment: oral pan-JAK inhibitor, 5-10 mg twice daily. The material was CD8+ T cells sorted from blood, obtained at approximately week 51, from a patient treated with tofacitinib. Receptors were obtained from a human donor with alopecia areata.

V usage is TRBV13 and J usage is TRBJ2-5, with 14 bases identical to TRBD2. V shed 5 bases and J 5 bases; nucleotides not matched to a gene: 10. Germline assignment: CDR1 PRHDT and CDR2 FYEKMQ (reference sequence). The CDR3 contains 17 residues. The CDR3 coding sequence is TGTGCCAGCAGCCCGACTAGCGGGGGGGCTTTGTTGGAGACCCAGTACTTC. The encoded protein is CASSPTSGGALLETQYF.

The chain employs TRBV30 and TRBJ2-5; unclear D gene. Germline V gene lookup returns CDR1 GTSNPN and CDR2 SVGIG (reference sequence). The CDR3 sequence is 13 residues long. The germline V and J ends were trimmed by 2 bases and 2 bases, with 9 bases remaining between them. The CDR3 sequence: CAWSFGLQETQYF. The CDR3 bases are TGTGCCTGGAGTTTCGGATTACAAGAGACCCAGTACTTC. The full variable domain, its missing parts supplied by reference TRBV30 and TRBJ2-5, is SQTIHQWPATLVQPVGSPLSLECTVEGTSNPNLYWYRQAAGRGLQLLFYSVGIGQISSEVPQNLSASRPQDRQFILSSKKLLLSDSGFYLCAWSFGLQETQYFGPGTRLLVL.

The J gene is TRBJ2-1, the V gene TRBV7-2; the match to TRBD1 covers 7 bases. Germline trimming cut 3 bases from V and 2 bases from J; bases unmatched to any gene: 4. Germline V gene data show CDR1 as SGHTA and CDR2 as FQGNSA. The CDR3 is 15 residues long. CDR3: CASSLQGEAYNEQFF. CDR3 DNA sequence: TGTGCCAGCAGCTTGCAGGGGGAAGCCTACAATGAGCAGTTCTTC.

J is TRBJ2-1 and V is TRBV5-5, with D perhaps assigned TRBD1 or TRBD2 (5 bases each). V was clipped by 4 bases and J by 3 bases, with 11 bases between them. The CDR3 runs 14 residues. Germline CDR1 and CDR2: SGHKS and YYEKEE (reference sequence). The CDR3 loop is CASSPGRLYNEQFF. The CDR3 bases are TGTGCCAGCAGCCCGGGGCGGCTCTACAATGAGCAGTTCTTC.

There are many counts of this clone. The chain uses TRBV7-6 and TRBJ2-6; the D is unclear. V lost 1 base to trimming and J lost 0 bases, with 10 bases between them. The CDR3 has 17 residues. The germline gives CDR1 SGHVS, CDR2 FNYEAQ. The CDR3 protein is CASSLENSASGANVLTF. The CDR3 DNA reads as TGTGCCAGCAGCTTAGAGAACAGCGCCTCTGGGGCCAACGTCCTGACTTTC.

V usage is TRBV7-9 and J usage is TRBJ2-7; D possibly matches TRBD1 or TRBD2 (6 bases each). The CDR3 is made up of 15 amino acids. Trimming took 4 bases from V and 0 from J, leaving 13 bases between them. CDR1 SEHNR and CDR2 FQNEAQ come from the germline V gene (reference sequence). The CDR3 sequence is CASSSGGSLSYEQYF. CDR3 coding DNA: TGTGCCAGCAGCTCCGGGGGCTCTCTCTCCTACGAGCAGTACTTC.

The chain couples TRBV11-2 to TRBJ2-1; 8 positions match TRBD2. This CDR3 has 15 amino acids. Germline V gene sequence: CDR1 SGHAT, CDR2 FQNNGV. J gave up 5 bases and V 5 bases, and 8 bases lay outside the gene matches. CDR3 protein: CASSPGLAWDNEQFF. The DNA for the CDR3 is TGTGCCAGCAGCCCCGGACTAGCTTGGGACAATGAGCAGTTCTTC.

V is TRBV20-1 and J is TRBJ1-2, with D possibly TRBD1 on 5 matching bases. The V gene lost 5 bases and the J gene lost 5 bases, with 9 bases spanning the gap. CDR3 length equals 11 residues. Germline V lookup: CDR1 DFQATT, CDR2 SNEGSKA (reference sequence). The CDR3 is CSAPGLYGYTF. The CDR3 nucleotides read TGCAGTGCTCCGGGGCTATATGGCTACACCTTC.

This sequence joins TRBV27 and TRBJ2-5, with 7 bases fitting TRBD1. This CDR3 comprises 16 residues. J lost 1 base, V lost 5 bases, and 10 bases had no gene match. Germline V lookup: CDR1 MNHEY, CDR2 SMNVEV (reference sequence). CDR3 sequence reads: CASSPHRGLGQETQYF. CDR3 sequence (DNA): TGTGCCAGCAGTCCCCACAGGGGTTTGGGCCAAGAGACCCAGTACTTC.

DNA of the CDR3: TGTGCCAGCAGTGCCAGGGTCATTCAAGAGACCCAGTACTTC. Its protein is CASSARVIQETQYF. V usage is TRBV2 and J usage is TRBJ2-5; possibly TRBD1 for D (5 bases). V shed 4 bases and J shed 2 bases, with 11 bases lying between them. CDR1 and CDR2 (germline): SNHLY, FYNNEI. The CDR3 is made up of 14 amino acids.

The sample holds a few counts of this clone. This chain connects TRBV7-8 to TRBJ2-1; 8 nucleotides match TRBD2. The CDR3 consists of 17 residues. Looked up from germline, CDR1 is SGHVS and CDR2 is FQNEAQ. The J segment lost 2 bases and the V segment lost 5 bases, leaving 11 bases of the junction unmatched. This CDR3 is CASSPGVVSGAYNEQFF. The CDR3 DNA sequence: TGTGCCAGCAGCCCCGGGGTGGTTAGCGGGGCCTACAATGAGCAGTTCTTC.

The V gene is TRBV29-1, the J gene TRBJ1-4; 9 positions agree with TRBD1. J gave up 4 bases and V 8 bases, and 5 bases lay outside the gene matches. Germline V gene lookup returns CDR1 SQVTM and CDR2 ANQGSEA. CDR3 size: 13 residues. This chain's CDR3 is CSTRDRDNEKLFF. The CDR3 DNA reads as TGCAGCACCCGGGACAGGGATAATGAAAAACTGTTTTTT.

This sequence joins TRBV29-1 and TRBJ2-7, with TRBD2 as a possible D gene (5 bases). The CDR3 has 13 amino acids. With 7 bases removed from V and 4 bases from J, the gap between germline ends came to 17 bases. The germline V gene has CDR1 SQVTM and CDR2 ANQGSEA. Here the CDR3 reads CSAGGHTAYEQYF. The DNA for the CDR3 is TGCAGCGCTGGAGGTCACACCGCGTACGAGCAGTACTTC.

This clone was detected only a few times. V gene TRBV6-6 combines with J gene TRBJ1-1; D unresolved. The CDR3 has 12 amino acids. CDR1 and CDR2 (germline): MNHNY, SVGAGI (reference sequence). The germline V and J ends were trimmed by 6 bases and 1 base, with 6 bases remaining between them. CDR3 DNA: TGTGCCAGCAGACCAGGGAACACTGAAGCTTTCTTT. Translating it yields CASRPGNTEAFF.

The chain is built from TRBV23-1 and TRBJ2-1, with 13 positions matching TRBD2. TRBV23-1 is noted as an ORF with a role that remains uncertain. The CDR3 sequence is 14 residues long. V shed 6 bases and J 4 bases; nucleotides not matched to a gene: 0. CDR3 in DNA: TGCGCCAGCAGGACTAGCGGGGGGTACAATGAGCAGTTCTTC. Encoded protein: CASRTSGGYNEQFF.

The rearrangement links TRBV27 to TRBJ1-1, with 9 bases that match TRBD1. CDR3 length equals 15 residues. In germline, CDR1 is MNHEY, CDR2 SMNVEV (reference sequence). Unmatched junction bases numbered 11, after V lost 6 bases and J lost 6 bases. The CDR3 is CASSQLPDRGSEAFF. The CDR3 region has the DNA TGTGCCAGCAGCCAACTCCCGGACAGGGGATCTGAAGCTTTCTTT.